There are a few counts of the clone carrying this T cell receptor beta chain. Antigen: not known. The source of the sample is a study of blood T cells in healthy people across ages. The study isolated at least 7 million PBMCs from each sample. A second PCR, run for about 7 to 11 cycles, used a sample-barcoded 5' primer plus a J-beta primer mix. TCRdb reprocessed the 5' RACE reads with MiXCR, giving one entry per CDR3 protein. The repertoire holds about 680,000 distinct CDR3 sequences, more than 40% seen once, with approximately 32% in the top ten. In germline, CDR1 is MNHEY, CDR2 SVGEGT. Trimming removed 2 bases from V and 4 bases from J, with 11 bases in between. The CDR3 is made up of 14 amino acids. Study-level results: Roughly linearly, TCR beta diversity per million T cells fell as age increased. Those diversity estimates obtained from one million T cells were thought to be underestimates.

The sequenced material came from blood. The chain employs TRBV6-2 or TRBV6-3 and TRBJ1-1; no clear D gene. The clonotype comes from an older woman in good health. The CDR3 region has the DNA TGTGCCAGCAGTTACCGTAAGCAGAGCACTGAAGCTTTCTTT. It yields the protein CASSYRKQSTEAFF.